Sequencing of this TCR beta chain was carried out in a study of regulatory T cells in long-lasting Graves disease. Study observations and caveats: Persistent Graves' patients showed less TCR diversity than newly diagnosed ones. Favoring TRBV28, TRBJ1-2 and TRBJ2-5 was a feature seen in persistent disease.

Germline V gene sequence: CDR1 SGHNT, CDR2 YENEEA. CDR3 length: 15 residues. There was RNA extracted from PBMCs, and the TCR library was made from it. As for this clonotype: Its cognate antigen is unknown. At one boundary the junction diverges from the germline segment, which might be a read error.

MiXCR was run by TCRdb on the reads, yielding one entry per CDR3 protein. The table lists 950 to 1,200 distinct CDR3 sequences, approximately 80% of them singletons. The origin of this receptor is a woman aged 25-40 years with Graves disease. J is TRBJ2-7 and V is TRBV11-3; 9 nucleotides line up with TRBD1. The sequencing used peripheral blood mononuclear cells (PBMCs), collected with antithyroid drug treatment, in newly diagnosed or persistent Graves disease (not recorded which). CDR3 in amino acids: CASSVETGGSSEQYF. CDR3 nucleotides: TGTGCCAGCAGCGTAGAAACAGGGGGCTCGAGCGAGCAGTACTTC.